Listed below are T cell receptor beta chains from one sample, sequenced in a study of STAT5B mutations in CD4+ large granular lymphocyte leukemia. TCRdb's table, derived via immunoSEQ multiplex PCR, lists solely in-frame clones and lacks some. The sample yields about 40,000 clones, 70% to 85% seen once. Specimen: CD4+ T cells from blood buffy coats. Receptors were obtained from a human donor in good health. Both conserved end residues are part of each CDR3. The order of the fields is V gene, J gene, D gene, clone size, CDR3 DNA, CDR3 protein. D genes are given only for firm matches. Clone size is given for some rows only: seen once, a few or many times, or a class if the clone is expanded.

TRBV15,TRBJ2-5,TRBD1,-,TGTGCCACCAGCTGGGACAGGGACGAGACCCAGTACTTC,CATSWDRDETQYF
TRBV5-5,TRBJ2-5,TRBD1,-,TGTGCCAGCAGCTTGACAGGGGAAGAGACCCAGTACTTC,CASSLTGEETQYF
TRBV7-2,TRBJ2-4,-,-,TGTGCCAGCAGCTTAGCGACGCTCCGGGACAAGAAAAACATTCAGTACTTC,CASSLATLRDKKNIQYF
TRBV30,TRBJ1-2,-,-,TGTGCCTGGAAACTTGCGGGATTTCATGGCTACACCTTC,CAWKLAGFHGYTF
TRBV28,TRBJ1-2,-,few,TGTGCCAGCAGTTTAGGGGCCAGCACACAATCGGTTGGCTACACCTTC,CASSLGASTQSVGYTF
TRBV28,TRBJ1-2,-,-,TGTGCCAGCAGTCCCGGGCTTAACTATGGCTACACCTTC,CASSPGLNYGYTF
TRBV7-9,TRBJ2-3,-,once,TGTGCCAGCAGCTTAGGACAGGCGGCCTACGATACGCAGTATTTT,CASSLGQAAYDTQYF
TRBV29-1,TRBJ1-4,TRBD1,-,TGCAGCGCCAAAGTGCAGGGGGCTTCTAATGAAAAACTGTTTTTT,CSAKVQGASNEKLFF
TRBV6-1,TRBJ1-2,-,-,TGTGCCAGCAGTGAGATGGATCCCTATGGCTACACCTTC,CASSEMDPYGYTF
TRBV28,TRBJ2-7,-,few,TGTGCCAGCAGTTTAAGGTACGAGCAGTACTTC,CASSLRYEQYF
TRBV10-2,TRBJ2-5,-,-,TGCGCCAGCAGTTTGGGGGCGGACAGCCAAGAGACCCAGTACTTC,CASSLGADSQETQYF
TRBV28,TRBJ2-7,TRBD2,-,TGTGCCAGCAGTGAAGCGGGGGAATCCTACGAGCAGTACTTC,CASSEAGESYEQYF
TRBV30,TRBJ2-1,TRBD2,-,TGTGTTAGTGCTTTCAGCGGGAGCTACAATGAGCAGTTCTTC,CVSAFSGSYNEQFF
TRBV6-5,TRBJ2-3,TRBD1,-,TGTGCCAGCAGTTCGAACCGGGACAGGGACACAGATACGCAGTATTTT,CASSSNRDRDTDTQYF
TRBV6-5,TRBJ2-1,TRBD2,-,TGTGCCAGCAGTTACGGTTCGGGGGGGGCCGTAAATGAGCAGTTCTTC,CASSYGSGGAVNEQFF
TRBV10-3,TRBJ2-7,TRBD2,-,TGTGCCATCAGTGAAGCGGGGAACGAGCAGTACTTC,CAISEAGNEQYF
TRBV30,TRBJ2-5,TRBD1,-,TGTGCCTGGAGTGTTGCCAGGGGGCTTGAGACCCAGTACTTC,CAWSVARGLETQYF
TRBV18,TRBJ2-7,-,-,TGTGCCAGCTCACCGGGAGGCTCCTACGAGCAGTACTTC,CASSPGGSYEQYF
TRBV5-1,TRBJ2-5,-,few,TGCGCCAGCAGCTTCCAAGAGACCCAGTACTTC,CASSFQETQYF
TRBV4-1,TRBJ2-7,TRBD2,-,TGCGCCAGCAGCCACCAGACTAGCGGGGGATACGAGCAGTACTTC,CASSHQTSGGYEQYF
TRBV10-2,TRBJ1-1,-,-,TGCGCCAGCAGTGACAGGGGCCGCTCTGAAGCTTTCTTT,CASSDRGRSEAFF
TRBV11-2,TRBJ1-2,TRBD1,-,TGTGCCAGCAGCTCATACAGGGGGCGCGACTATGGCTACACCTTC,CASSSYRGRDYGYTF
TRBV5-5,TRBJ1-3,-,-,TGTGCCAGCAGCTGGGGTTCGTCTGGAAACACCATATATTTT,CASSWGSSGNTIYF